A selection of T cell receptor beta chains follows, all from one sample in a study of shared clonotypes between healthy human individuals. Sequencing used immunoSEQ multiplex PCR; TCRdb keeps in-frame clones, though not all of them. The sample holds about 470,000 clones, roughly 77% seen once. The sequenced material came from PBMCs. Receptor source: a woman aged 35 to 49 in good health. Some clones in this sample may be carry-over from other donors' samples. CDR3s include the opening cysteine and the closing phenylalanine or tryptophan. Each record gives: J gene, V gene, D gene, clone size, CDR3 DNA, CDR3 protein. The D gene is left open where the match is weak. The size of a clone is reported for some rows only, either as once, few or many, or as a class for expanded clones.

>TRBJ1-4|TRBV21-1|NA|NA
TGTGCCAGCAGCAAAGGCGAGGGGGCGAATGAAAAACTGTTTTTT
CASSKGEGANEKLFF
>TRBJ2-1|TRBV27|TRBD2|few
TGTGCCAGCAGTTCCCTCGGACTAGCGGGAGGGCCGGCCGTTAATGAGCAGTTCTTC
CASSSLGLAGGPAVNEQFF
>TRBJ2-7|TRBV29-1|NA|NA
TGCAGCGTGCTAGTTCCCCCTTCGGGCGAGCAGTACTTC
CSVLVPPSGEQYF
>TRBJ2-7|TRBV7-5|NA|NA
TGTGCCAGCAGCCTCACTAGCGGGAGGTCCTACGAGCAGTACTTC
CASSLTSGRSYEQYF
>TRBJ1-2|TRBV18|NA|NA
TGTGCCAGCTCAGGAGCCATTGAAAATATAAACTATGGCTACACCTTC
CASSGAIENINYGYTF
>TRBJ2-5|TRBV7-3|NA|NA
TGTGCCAGCAGCTTAACCTCAGTCAGCCAAGAGACCCAGTACTTC
CASSLTSVSQETQYF
>TRBJ1-4|TRBV2|TRBD1|NA
TGTGCCAGCAGTGGAGAGACAGGGAGGGGTGAAAAACTGTTTTTT
CASSGETGRGEKLFF
>TRBJ1-1|TRBV7-9|TRBD1|once
TGTGCCAGCAGCTCTTCCGGGACAGCGTCATACACTGAAGCTTTCTTT
CASSSSGTASYTEAFF
>TRBJ1-2|TRBV4-2|NA|NA
TGTGCCAGCAGCCAACGGGCAGGCGACCTAATCTATGGCTACACCTTC
CASSQRAGDLIYGYTF
>TRBJ2-3|TRBV9|NA|NA
TGTGCCAGCAGCTGGAGCGGGCGCACAGATACGCAGTATTTT
CASSWSGRTDTQYF
>TRBJ1-5|TRBV27|NA|NA
TGTGCCAGCAGTTTATCCGGGTATCAGCCCCAGCATTTT
CASSLSGYQPQHF
>TRBJ2-7|TRBV10-3|TRBD2|NA
TGTGCCATCAGTGATACGATTAGCGGGAATTACGAGCAGTACTTC
CAISDTISGNYEQYF
>TRBJ1-3|TRBV30|NA|NA
TGTGCCTGGAACCCGAATATATACTCTGGAAACACCATATATTTT
CAWNPNIYSGNTIYF
>TRBJ2-1|TRBV9|TRBD2|NA
TGTGCCAGCAGCCCCAGACATTCTAGCGGCTCTGAGAATGAGCAGTTCTTC
CASSPRHSSGSENEQFF
>TRBJ2-1|TRBV7-3|TRBD1|NA
TGTGCCAGCAGCTCCGACAGGGGAGCGGACAATGAGCAGTTCTTC
CASSSDRGADNEQFF
>TRBJ2-5|TRBV28|TRBD1|NA
TGTGCCAGCAGTCAGCCCCGGGACAGGCGGCCCCGGGAGACCCAGTACTTC
CASSQPRDRRPRETQYF
>TRBJ1-2|TRBV30|NA|NA
TGTGCCTGGAGAGCCAGTAACTATGGCTACACCTTC
CAWRASNYGYTF
>TRBJ2-7|TRBV5-4|TRBD2|NA
TGTGCCAGCAGCTCAGGACTAGCGGGAGGTCTCGAGCAGTACTTC
CASSSGLAGGLEQYF
>TRBJ1-5|TRBV27|NA|NA
TGTGCCAGCAGTCCGAATACAGCAGGGATTGGCGGCAATCAGCCCCAGCATTTT
CASSPNTAGIGGNQPQHF
>TRBJ2-1|TRBV19|TRBD2|NA
TGTGCCAGTAGTCGCGGCGGGAGGATCTACAATGAGCAGTTCTTC
CASSRGGRIYNEQFF
>TRBJ2-5|TRBV4-3|NA|NA
TGCGCCAGCAGCCAAGTTGTCCACGCTCAAGAGACCCAGTACTTC
CASSQVVHAQETQYF
>TRBJ1-1|TRBV18|NA|NA
TGTGCCAGCTCACCGTCCAGGGACACTGAAGCTTTCTTT
CASSPSRDTEAFF
>TRBJ2-1|TRBV10-3|TRBD2|NA
TGTGCCATCAGTGAGTCAAGCGGGAGGGGGAACAATGAGCAGTTCTTC
CAISESSGRGNNEQFF
>TRBJ2-7|TRBV28|NA|few
TGTGCCAGCAGTTTATCGTCAGAAGTATCCTACGAGCAGTACTTC
CASSLSSEVSYEQYF
>TRBJ1-1|TRBV11-2|NA|NA
TGTGCCAGCAGCCAGGAGCGGGGGTCTGAAGCTTTCTTT
CASSQERGSEAFF
>TRBJ1-5|TRBV5-3|NA|once
TGTGCCAGAAGCCCTGAAGGGAGCAATCAGCCCCAGCATTTT
CARSPEGSNQPQHF
>TRBJ2-5|TRBV7-2|NA|NA
TGTGCCAGCAGCCCCCAGTTGACCCAGTACTTC
CASSPQLTQYF
>TRBJ1-1|TRBV29-1|NA|few
TGCAGCGTTGGGCAAGGGCAGGGGCCCACTGAAGCTTTCTTT
CSVGQGQGPTEAFF
>TRBJ2-1|TRBV6-1|NA|NA
TGTGCCAGTGGGACAACTTACAATGAGCAGTTCTTC
CASGTTYNEQFF
>TRBJ1-1|TRBV11-2|NA|NA
TGTGCCAGCAGCTTAGATCTGGCGGGGTTCACTGAAGCTTTCTTT
CASSLDLAGFTEAFF
>TRBJ1-4|TRBV5-4|TRBD1|NA
TGTGCCAGCAGCACCGGACAGGGTCCCTCAACTAATGAAAAACTGTTTTTT
CASSTGQGPSTNEKLFF
>TRBJ1-4|TRBV5-8|TRBD1|NA
TGTGCCAGCAGCTGGGGGACAGGGAGTAATGAAAAACTGTTTTTT
CASSWGTGSNEKLFF
>TRBJ2-1|TRBV7-3|NA|once
TGTGCCAGCAGCTTAGAAGTGTCGGACTACAATGAGCAGTTCTTC
CASSLEVSDYNEQFF
>TRBJ2-3|TRBV9|NA|once
TGTGCCAGCAGCGTAGCCAGCGAGGGCACAGATACGCAGTATTTT
CASSVASEGTDTQYF
>TRBJ1-4|TRBV27|NA|few
TGTGCCAGCAGTTTCGCAGGGGCGACAACTAATGAAAAACTGTTTTTT
CASSFAGATTNEKLFF
>TRBJ1-1|TRBV18|NA|NA
TGTGCCAGCTCACCATCACGTGCAAACACTGAAGCTTTCTTT
CASSPSRANTEAFF
>TRBJ2-7|TRBV28|NA|few
TGTGCCAGCAGCCTTGGGACCGATCTTTCTCAGCAGTACTTC
CASSLGTDLSQQYF
>TRBJ1-2|TRBV6-1|TRBD1|many
TGTGCCAGCAGTGCGGACAGGGGCCGCGTCCCGAACTATGGCTACACCTTC
CASSADRGRVPNYGYTF
>TRBJ1-2|TRBV18|NA|few
TGTGCCAGCTCCCCAAGGACCGAGATTGAGGATGGCTACACCTTC
CASSPRTEIEDGYTF
>TRBJ2-1|TRBV11-3|NA|few
TGTGCCAGCAGCCGGGGACAAGGAGAGCAGTTCTTC
CASSRGQGEQFF
>TRBJ2-2|TRBV5-4|TRBD2|NA
TGTGCCAGTAGCTTCGGGCGGGAGACCGGGGAGCTGTTTTTT
CASSFGRETGELFF
>TRBJ2-2|TRBV19|NA|NA
TGTGCCAGTAGTCTCGACCGGGACACGTCCACCGGGGAGCTGTTTTTT
CASSLDRDTSTGELFF
>TRBJ2-3|TRBV28|NA|once
TGTGCCAGCAGTTTCGTGACAGGCGCAGATACGCAGTATTTT
CASSFVTGADTQYF
>TRBJ2-1|TRBV2|NA|NA
TGTGCCAGCCTGAGGCCGGGTAGGAATGAGCAGTTCTTC
CASLRPGRNEQFF
>TRBJ2-2|TRBV5-6|NA|NA
TGTGCCAGCAGCTTGCTTGGAAGACGCGGGGAGCTGTTTTTT
CASSLLGRRGELFF
>TRBJ2-5|TRBV15|TRBD1|many
TGTGCCACCAGCAGTCACAGGGGGGTGGAGACCCAGTACTTC
CATSSHRGVETQYF
>TRBJ2-1|TRBV15|TRBD2|NA
TGTGCCACCAGTCGGGGACTAGCTACTCCCTACAATGAGCAGTTCTTC
CATSRGLATPYNEQFF
>TRBJ2-5|TRBV23-1|TRBD1|NA
TGCGCCAGCAGTCGCCGACAGGGGGCTGATCAAGAGACCCAGTACTTC
CASSRRQGADQETQYF
>TRBJ2-5|TRBV12-1|NA|NA
TGTGCCAGCAGCTTTGAGGAGTTACAACACCAAGAGACCCAGTACTTC
CASSFEELQHQETQYF
>TRBJ2-2|TRBV6-1|TRBD2|NA
TGTGCCAGCACACTAGCGGGAGACACCGGGGAGCTGTTTTTT
CASTLAGDTGELFF
>TRBJ2-7|TRBV11-2|NA|NA
TGTGCCAGCAGCCCCGGTAGTGGGGCGGGTGAGCAGTACTTC
CASSPGSGAGEQYF
>TRBJ1-2|TRBV28|NA|NA
TGTGCCAGCATCACTGCAGCGCCCGAGGGGTATGGCTACACCTTC
CASITAAPEGYGYTF
>TRBJ1-3|TRBV5-4|TRBD1|NA
TGTGCCAGCAGCTACGCCAGGGGGGTCTCAGGAAACACCATATATTTT
CASSYARGVSGNTIYF
>TRBJ1-5|TRBV29-1|NA|NA
TGCAGCGTTGAAGAGTCTCAGGGGCAGCCCCAGCATTTT
CSVEESQGQPQHF
>TRBJ1-1|TRBV5-1|TRBD1|NA
TGCGCCAGCAGCTTGAGGGGACAGGGGGCGATTAAAACTGAAGCTTTCTTT
CASSLRGQGAIKTEAFF
>TRBJ2-1|TRBV11-2|NA|NA
TGTGCCAGCAGCAACAGGATCAATGAGCAGTTCTTC
CASSNRINEQFF
>TRBJ2-3|TRBV14|NA|NA
TGTGCCAGCAGCCAAGGTAGAGATACGCAGTATTTT
CASSQGRDTQYF
>TRBJ2-5|TRBV5-1|TRBD2|NA
TGCGCCAGCAGCGTACGACTAGCGGGAAAGGAGACCCAGTACTTC
CASSVRLAGKETQYF
>TRBJ2-7|TRBV6-1|NA|once
TGTGCCAGCAGTGAAGCCGGAGCGGGTCGGCCTTACGAGCAGTACTTC
CASSEAGAGRPYEQYF